A selection of T cell receptor beta chains follows, all from one sample in a study of CD8+ T cells in alopecia areata. Repertoires were generated with immunoSEQ multiplex PCR, while TCRdb's copy carries only in-frame clones and drops some. The sample includes 180,000 or so clones, roughly 60% seen only once; the top ten take over 1.5%. This sample comprised CD4+ T cells sorted from blood, obtained at week 0. These receptors were collected from a human donor with alopecia areata. The CDR3 runs from the conserved cysteine through the conserved F or W. D genes are given only for firm matches. Size values are once, few and many counts, or a class for expanded clones, and some rows have none.

clone size: NA
J gene: TRBJ1-6
D gene: NA
V gene: TRBV25-1
CDR3 DNA: TGTGCCAGCAGTGACCTCACGGGCGGGAATTCACCCCTCCACTTT
CDR3 protein: CASSDLTGGNSPLHF

clone size: NA
J gene: TRBJ1-6
D gene: NA
V gene: TRBV11-2
CDR3 DNA: TGTGCCAGCAGCCCCCACCGGGGAAAAAATTCACCCCTCCACTTT
CDR3 protein: CASSPHRGKNSPLHF

clone size: NA
J gene: TRBJ2-7
D gene: TRBD1
V gene: TRBV25-1
CDR3 DNA: TGTGCCAGCAGTGAATTTCCGCAGGGGGCACGAGAGCAGTACTTC
CDR3 protein: CASSEFPQGAREQYF

clone size: once
J gene: TRBJ1-1
D gene: NA
V gene: TRBV4-3
CDR3 DNA: TGCGCCAGCAGCCAAAGGGCCCTCATGAACACTGAAGCTTTCTTT
CDR3 protein: CASSQRALMNTEAFF

clone size: NA
J gene: TRBJ2-5
D gene: TRBD1
V gene: TRBV28
CDR3 DNA: TGTGCCAGCAGTTGGGGACAGGGCCGAGGGGAGACCCAGTACTTC
CDR3 protein: CASSWGQGRGETQYF

clone size: NA
J gene: TRBJ1-5
D gene: TRBD1
V gene: TRBV29-1
CDR3 DNA: TGCAGCGCCGGTGGGACAGGGGATCAGCCCCAGCATTTT
CDR3 protein: CSAGGTGDQPQHF

clone size: NA
J gene: TRBJ2-2
D gene: NA
V gene: TRBV5-6
CDR3 DNA: TGTGCCAGCAGCTTGGTGAGGGGAGCAGGCCCCTACACCGGGGAGCTGTTTTTT
CDR3 protein: CASSLVRGAGPYTGELFF

clone size: NA
J gene: TRBJ2-7
D gene: TRBD1
V gene: TRBV2
CDR3 DNA: TGTGCCAGCAGTGAGAGGATCGACAGGGGAACCTACGAGCAGTACTTC
CDR3 protein: CASSERIDRGTYEQYF

clone size: NA
J gene: TRBJ1-6
D gene: NA
V gene: TRBV28
CDR3 DNA: TGTGCCAGCAGATACAGGAATTCACCCCTCCACTTT
CDR3 protein: CASRYRNSPLHF

clone size: few
J gene: TRBJ1-5
D gene: TRBD1
V gene: TRBV5-1
CDR3 DNA: TGCGCCAGCAGCACGACAGGGATAGATCAGCCCCAGCATTTT
CDR3 protein: CASSTTGIDQPQHF

clone size: NA
J gene: TRBJ1-6
D gene: TRBD1
V gene: TRBV25-1
CDR3 DNA: TGTGCCAGCAGTGAGTCAGACAGGGATTGGAATTCACCCCTCCACTTT
CDR3 protein: CASSESDRDWNSPLHF

clone size: NA
J gene: TRBJ1-1
D gene: NA
V gene: TRBV15
CDR3 DNA: TGTGCCACCAGCAGAGATCCCAGTGCAGGGACTGAAGCTTTCTTT
CDR3 protein: CATSRDPSAGTEAFF

clone size: NA
J gene: TRBJ2-3
D gene: NA
V gene: TRBV4-1
CDR3 DNA: TGCGCCAGCAGCCAAACAGGACACTCGACAGATACGCAGTATTTT
CDR3 protein: CASSQTGHSTDTQYF

clone size: medium-sized
J gene: TRBJ2-1
D gene: NA
V gene: TRBV5-1
CDR3 DNA: TGCGCCAGCAGCTTGGAAGGGGAAACCACTTACAATGAGCAGTTCTTC
CDR3 protein: CASSLEGETTYNEQFF

clone size: NA
J gene: TRBJ2-7
D gene: TRBD2
V gene: TRBV15
CDR3 DNA: TGTGCCACCAGCATCCGGGGGGACGAGCAGTACTTC
CDR3 protein: CATSIRGDEQYF

clone size: NA
J gene: TRBJ2-3
D gene: NA
V gene: TRBV19
CDR3 DNA: TGTGCCAGTAGTGTCGGGCTAGCAGATACGCAGTATTTT
CDR3 protein: CASSVGLADTQYF

clone size: NA
J gene: TRBJ1-1
D gene: TRBD1
V gene: TRBV4-1
CDR3 DNA: TGCGCCAGCAGTCAGGGTAACGACAGGGGGCGGAACACTGAAGCTTTCTTT
CDR3 protein: CASSQGNDRGRNTEAFF

clone size: NA
J gene: TRBJ1-4
D gene: TRBD1
V gene: TRBV4-3
CDR3 DNA: TGCGCCAGCAGCCAAAACGGACAGGGAACTAATGAAAAACTGTTTTTT
CDR3 protein: CASSQNGQGTNEKLFF

clone size: NA
J gene: TRBJ1-2
D gene: TRBD1
V gene: TRBV5-1
CDR3 DNA: TGCGCCAGCAGCTTGTGGCAGGGGGAGGAAGAGGGCTACACCTTC
CDR3 protein: CASSLWQGEEEGYTF

clone size: NA
J gene: TRBJ1-2
D gene: NA
V gene: TRBV30
CDR3 DNA: TGTGCCTGGAGAGGAACAGTGAACTATGGCTACACCTTC
CDR3 protein: CAWRGTVNYGYTF

clone size: NA
J gene: TRBJ1-6
D gene: NA
V gene: TRBV29-1
CDR3 DNA: TGCAGCGTTGTCTGGGCCGAGGGTGGTTCACCCCTCCACTTT
CDR3 protein: CSVVWAEGGSPLHF

clone size: NA
J gene: TRBJ2-5
D gene: NA
V gene: TRBV27
CDR3 DNA: TGTGCCAGCATGAACATACCCGGACAAGAGACCCAGTACTTC
CDR3 protein: CASMNIPGQETQYF

clone size: NA
J gene: TRBJ2-7
D gene: TRBD2
V gene: TRBV29-1
CDR3 DNA: TGCAGCTACCAAGGAGCGGGGGGGCGTGAGCAGTACTTC
CDR3 protein: CSYQGAGGREQYF

clone size: NA
J gene: TRBJ2-7
D gene: TRBD2
V gene: TRBV5-6
CDR3 DNA: TGTGCCAGCAACAAATACAGCGGGACCTACGAGCAGTACTTC
CDR3 protein: CASNKYSGTYEQYF